Following are 28 T cell receptor beta chains from one sample sequenced in a study of blood T cell repertoires in COVID-19. Data came from immunoSEQ multiplex PCR; TCRdb stores just in-frame clones and leaves some out. The sample lists some 140,000 clones, 70% to 90% occurring once. Sequenced input: peripheral blood. These receptor sequences come from a woman aged 45 to 65 who had recovered from COVID-19.

The chain's CDR3 is CASSQEAGSEAFF. The DNA of the CDR3 is TGCGCCAGCAGCCAAGAGGCGGGGTCTGAAGCTTTCTTT. V and J are TRBV4-1 and TRBJ1-1, with no clear D. V gave up 0 bases and J gave up 6 bases, with 8 bases separating them. The CDR3 has 13 residues. In germline, CDR1 is MGHRA, CDR2 YSYEKL.

This clone was seen more than once but under ten times. This chain connects TRBV3-1 (or the pseudogene TRBV3-2) to TRBJ2-1; TRBD2 matches at 10 bases. J lost 5 bases, V lost 1 base, and 5 bases had no gene match. The CDR3 is made up of 16 amino acids. Germline CDR1 and CDR2: LGHDT and YNNKEL (reference sequence). CDR3 coding DNA: TGTGCCAGCAGCCAAGTTCGTAGCGGGGGGAACAATGAGCAGTTCTTC. Protein: CASSQVRSGGNNEQFF.

The V and J genes are TRBV5-8 and TRBJ1-1, with D uncertain. This CDR3 has 14 residues. Germline values: CDR1 SGHTS, CDR2 YDEGEE. Deletions cut 1 base from V and 0 bases from J, with 7 bases between. The CDR3, as DNA: TGTGCCAGCAGCTTGATTGGCTTGAACACTGAAGCTTTCTTT. This translates into CASSLIGLNTEAFF.

This chain uses TRBV28 with TRBJ1-3; D ambiguous. The V gene lost 10 bases and the J gene lost 0 bases, with 13 bases spanning the gap. The CDR3 has 14 amino acids. Germline V gene sequence: CDR1 MDHEN, CDR2 SYDVKM. The CDR3 DNA sequence: TGTGCCACTGCAGGAACACTCTCTGGAAACACCATATATTTT. Residues: CATAGTLSGNTIYF. Drawing the rest from reference TRBV28 and TRBJ1-3, the complete variable domain is DVKVTQSSRYLVKRTGEKVFLECVQDMDHENMFWYRQDPGLGLRLIYFSYDVKMKEKGDIPEGYSVSREKKERFSLILESASTNQTSMYLCATAGTLSGNTIYFGEGSWLTVV.

V and J are TRBV19 and TRBJ1-1; D is unclear. The germline gives CDR1 LNHDA, CDR2 SQIVND (reference sequence). V was trimmed by 6 bases and J by 7 bases, leaving 18 bases between them. The CDR3 totals 14 residues. CDR3 residues: CASRGGRETHEAFF. The CDR3 bases are TGTGCCAGTAGGGGAGGCCGCGAAACTCATGAAGCTTTCTTT.

The V and J genes are TRBV7-8 and TRBJ1-6; TRBD1 agrees at 8 bases. Germline V lookup: CDR1 SGHVS, CDR2 FQNEAQ. V trimming: 1 base; J trimming: 7 bases; junction bases outside the gene matches: 3. The CDR3 consists of 15 residues. The CDR3 protein is CASSLGTGPNSPLHF. As DNA, the CDR3 is TGTGCCAGCAGCTTAGGGACAGGGCCGAATTCACCCCTCCACTTT.

V usage is TRBV4-3 and J usage is TRBJ1-3, with TRBD1 as a possible D gene (5 bases). The CDR3 has 15 amino acids. CDR1 is LGHNA, CDR2 YSLEER, per germline. Trimming pared 0 bases from V and 1 base from J, leaving 7 bases between. CDR3 protein: CASSQDQGSGNTIYF. The CDR3 nucleotides are TGCGCCAGCAGCCAAGACCAGGGATCTGGAAACACCATATATTTT.

V is TRBV10-3 and J is TRBJ2-5, with TRBD2 matching 11 bases. CDR1 is ENHRY, CDR2 SYGVKD, per germline. The CDR3 is 17 amino acids. J lost 3 bases, V lost 2 bases, and 8 bases had no gene match. For the CDR3, the DNA is TGTGCCATCAGTGAGGGGGGGACTAGCGGACCCAAAGAGACCCAGTACTTC. Protein sequence: CAISEGGTSGPKETQYF.

This clone has only one observation. This sequence joins TRBV6-5 and TRBJ2-1; TRBD2 is a possible D gene (5 bases). The CDR3 extends over 15 amino acids. Trimming pared 2 bases from V and 1 base from J, leaving 9 bases between. Germline V gene data show CDR1 as MNHEY and CDR2 as SVGAGI. This CDR3 is CASSYGLASYNEQFF. The CDR3 DNA sequence: TGTGCCAGCAGTTACGGGTTAGCGTCCTACAATGAGCAGTTCTTC.

The CDR3 sequence is CASSQGGLAGDFGEQFF. The DNA for the CDR3 is TGTGCCAGCAGCCAAGGGGGACTAGCGGGAGATTTCGGTGAGCAGTTCTTC. The rearrangement joins TRBV4-2 to TRBJ2-1, with 14 nucleotides matching TRBD2. Trimming took 1 base from V and 9 from J; bases not matched to a gene: 8. Germline-derived CDR1 and CDR2 are LGHNA and YNFKEQ. The CDR3 runs 17 residues.

The gene calls are TRBV18 and TRBJ1-1, with 7 nucleotides matching TRBD1. After removal of 4 bases from V and 0 bases from J, the junction contained 5 bases not matched to a gene. The CDR3 loop spans 15 amino acids. Germline V gene lookup returns CDR1 KGHSH and CDR2 LQKENI. The CDR3 DNA follows: TGTGCCAGCTCACACCGGGACAGACTGAACACTGAAGCTTTCTTT. This encodes CASSHRDRLNTEAFF.

This clone was detected only a few times. The junction shows a germline mismatch at one end, possibly a read error. This chain links TRBV3-1 (or the pseudogene TRBV3-2) with TRBJ2-2; TRBD2 is a possible D gene (6 bases). Germline lookup yields CDR1 LGHDT and CDR2 YNNKEL (reference sequence). CDR3 size: 17 residues. The CDR3, as DNA: TGTGCCAGCAGCAAAGACCCCTGGCGGGGAGGCGCCGGGGAGCTGTTTTTT. Translating it yields CASSKDPWRGGAGELFF.

The rearrangement links TRBV4-2 to TRBJ1-4; perhaps TRBD1 as D (6 bases). Trimming shortened V by 4 bases and J by 7 bases, and 13 bases separated the two germline ends. Germline V lookup: CDR1 LGHNA, CDR2 YNFKEQ. The CDR3 runs 14 residues. CDR3 in amino acids: CASSPGVPIEKLFF. CDR3 sequence (DNA): TGTGCCAGCAGCCCAGGGGTCCCGATTGAAAAACTGTTTTTT.

J is TRBJ1-2 and V is TRBV19; 7 nucleotides agree with TRBD1. V lost 5 bases and J lost 7; bases outside the gene matches: 10. The germline V gene has CDR1 LNHDA and CDR2 SQIVND (reference sequence). The CDR3 has 14 residues. CDR3 protein: CASSPLDRTPGYTF. Here the CDR3 DNA reads TGTGCCAGTAGTCCCCTGGACAGGACCCCTGGCTACACCTTC. Full variable domain (outside the CDR3, taken from reference TRBV19 and TRBJ1-2): DGGITQSPKYLFRKEGQNVTLSCEQNLNHDAMYWYRQDPGQGLRLIYYSQIVNDFQKGDIAEGYSVSREKKESFPLTVTSAQKNPTAFYLCASSPLDRTPGYTFGSGTRLTVV.

The chain links TRBV6-1 to TRBJ1-1; D is uncertain. Trimming removed 6 bases at V and 1 base at J, with 9 bases between. This CDR3 has 13 amino acids. CDR1 is MNHNS and CDR2 is SASEGT in the germline V gene. The CDR3 protein is CASRHGENTEAFF. DNA of the CDR3: TGTGCCAGCAGACACGGGGAGAACACTGAAGCTTTCTTT.

The rearrangement joins TRBV7-3 to TRBJ2-5; D call uncertain. V lost 5 bases, J lost 1 base, and 14 bases lay in between. This CDR3 is built from 15 residues. Germline V lookup: CDR1 SGHTA, CDR2 FQGTGA. CDR3 in DNA: TGTGCCAGCAGCCGCGGAGACGGCCCCCAAGAGACCCAGTACTTC. Protein sequence: CASSRGDGPQETQYF.

CDR3: CATSDRTSGSKDEQYF. The DNA of the CDR3 is TGTGCCACCAGTGACCGCACTAGCGGGAGTAAAGACGAGCAGTACTTC. The V call is TRBV24-1, the J call TRBJ2-7; TRBD2 agrees at 11 bases. With 4 bases clipped from V and 5 bases from J, the junction kept 9 bases outside the gene matches. Germline CDR1 is KGHDR and CDR2 is SFDVKD. The CDR3 consists of 16 residues.

This clone has only a few counts. The chain carries TRBV7-9 and TRBJ2-3; TRBD1 matches at 7 bases. CDR1 is SEHNR and CDR2 is FQNEAQ in the germline V gene (reference sequence). V lost 3 bases and J lost 6; bases outside the gene matches: 6. CDR3 length: 14 amino acids. This chain's CDR3 is CASSFQGDRDTQYF. The CDR3 region has the DNA TGTGCCAGCAGCTTCCAGGGGGATCGGGATACGCAGTATTTT.

This clone was seen once. The rearrangement joins TRBV4-2 to TRBJ1-2; 11 bases are a match to TRBD1. The germline gives CDR1 LGHNA, CDR2 YNFKEQ. The CDR3 runs to 16 residues. V lost 3 bases, J lost 4 bases, and 7 bases stayed unmatched. The CDR3 sequence is CASSQWDRGGFYGYTF. Here the CDR3 DNA reads TGTGCCAGCAGCCAGTGGGACAGGGGGGGTTTCTATGGCTACACCTTC.

For the CDR3, the DNA is TGTGCCAGCAGCCCGGCCTGGGGCGGGGGGGGAGACGAGCAGTACTTC. Translation: CASSPAWGGGGDEQYF. The chain joins TRBV3-1 (or the pseudogene TRBV3-2) to TRBJ2-7; the match to TRBD2 covers 9 bases. The CDR3 consists of 16 residues. CDR1 and CDR2 (germline): LGHDT, YNNKEL (reference sequence). V trimming: 4 bases; J trimming: 5 bases; junction bases outside the gene matches: 12.

The chain employs TRBV6-1 and TRBJ1-3, with D tentatively TRBD1 (6 bases). CDR3 length: 13 residues. Per germline, CDR1 MNHNS and CDR2 SASEGT. Trimming cost V 7 bases and J 9 bases, with 16 bases left between them. The CDR3 nucleotides are TGTGCCAGCAAGGGGGGGACCTCCGGCACCATATATTTT. Protein: CASKGGTSGTIYF.

This clone is a singleton in its sample. The V call is TRBV11-3, the J call TRBJ1-6, with D unresolved. The CDR3 runs to 14 residues. Looked up from germline, CDR1 is SGHNT and CDR2 is YENEEA. Trimming left V 2 bases short and J 7 bases short, with 9 bases between. The DNA for the CDR3 is TGTGCCAGCAGCTTAACGAGTTGGAATTCACCCCTCCACTTT. This encodes CASSLTSWNSPLHF. Variable domain in full (rest from reference TRBV11-3 and TRBJ1-6): EAGVVQSPRYKIIEKKQPVAFWCNPISGHNTLYWYLQNLGQGPELLIRYENEEAVDDSQLPKDRFSAERLKGVDSTLKIQPAELGDSAVYLCASSLTSWNSPLHFGNGTRLTVT.

There are a few counts of this clone. The chain couples TRBV6-1 to TRBJ1-2; D is unresolved. Trimming shortened V by 3 bases and J by 8 bases, and 19 bases separated the two germline ends. This CDR3 is built from 15 residues. Germline CDR1 MNHNS, CDR2 SASEGT. The CDR3 region has the DNA TGTGCCAGCAGTGATGGTAGCCGGAGACTTGGCGGCTACACCTTC. Translating it yields CASSDGSRRLGGYTF.

V and J are TRBV10-1 and TRBJ2-1; D unclear. V was trimmed by 2 bases and J by 0 bases, leaving 11 bases between them. The CDR3 loop spans 16 amino acids. CDR1 is WNHNN and CDR2 is SYGVQD in the germline V gene (reference sequence). CDR3 amino acids: CASSEDPTGSYNEQFF. The CDR3 region has the DNA TGCGCCAGCAGTGAGGACCCTACGGGCTCCTACAATGAGCAGTTCTTC.

The chain combines TRBV9 with TRBJ2-4, with a tentative D call TRBD2 (6 bases). The CDR3 runs to 14 residues. Germline assignment: CDR1 SGDLS and CDR2 YYNGEE. Trimming pared 4 bases from V and 5 bases from J, leaving 13 bases between. This chain's CDR3 is CASSPGLTENIQYF. CDR3 nucleotide sequence: TGTGCCAGCAGCCCGGGACTCACCGAAAACATTCAGTACTTC.

The gene calls are TRBV6-1 and TRBJ1-1; D may be TRBD1 (6 bases). V dropped 3 bases and J dropped 5 bases, with 10 bases sitting between them. Germline V CDR1 and CDR2: MNHNS, SASEGT. This CDR3 is 13 amino acids long. The CDR3 loop reads CASSEVRGTEAFF. The CDR3 coding sequence is TGTGCCAGCAGTGAGGTCAGGGGAACTGAAGCTTTCTTT.

This clone was seen just once. The chain carries TRBV28 and TRBJ1-5, with D possibly matching TRBD1 (5 bases). In germline, CDR1 is MDHEN, CDR2 SYDVKM. V lost 6 bases and J lost 1, with 16 bases in between. The CDR3 has 16 amino acids. In nucleotides, the CDR3 is TGTGCCAGCAGAAAGTGGGGGGAGGGAAGCAATCAGCCCCAGCATTTT. This codes for CASRKWGEGSNQPQHF.

The gene calls are TRBV7-8 and TRBJ2-4; 7 bases align to TRBD1. From germline, CDR1 is SGHVS and CDR2 FQNEAQ. Unmatched junction bases numbered 9, after V lost 5 bases and J lost 5 bases. The CDR3 spans 15 residues. CDR3 nucleotide sequence: TGTGCCAGCAGCGCAACCGGGACAGCAGAAAACATTCAGTACTTC. Protein product: CASSATGTAENIQYF.